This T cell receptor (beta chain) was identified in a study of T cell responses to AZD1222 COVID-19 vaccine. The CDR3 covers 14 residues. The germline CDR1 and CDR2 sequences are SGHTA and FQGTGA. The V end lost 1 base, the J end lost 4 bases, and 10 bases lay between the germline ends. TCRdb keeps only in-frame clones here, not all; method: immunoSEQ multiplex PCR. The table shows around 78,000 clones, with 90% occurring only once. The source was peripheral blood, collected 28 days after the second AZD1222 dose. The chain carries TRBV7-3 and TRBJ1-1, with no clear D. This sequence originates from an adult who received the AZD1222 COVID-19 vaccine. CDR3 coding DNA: TGTGCCAGCAGCTTAAGTTTAGTGGGCACTGAAGCTTTCTTT. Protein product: CASSLSLVGTEAFF.